Below, 29 T cell receptor beta chains from the same sample are listed, as sequenced in a study of blood T cell repertoires in COVID-19. The assay was immunoSEQ multiplex PCR, and TCRdb's table has in-frame clones only and misses some. The sample carries about 360,000 clones, over 75% recorded once. The sequenced sample was PBMCs or T cells enriched from blood (not recorded which). These receptors were collected from a man in his forties in a cohort exposed to, infected with or recovered from COVID-19 (not recorded which).

The rearrangement uses TRBV11-3 and TRBJ2-1, with D perhaps TRBD1 (5 bases). Germline lookup yields CDR1 SGHNT and CDR2 YENEEA. There are 13 residues in the CDR3. Trimming removed 0 bases at V and 8 bases at J, with 8 bases between. CDR3: CASSLDRAHEQFF. CDR3 bases: TGTGCCAGCAGCTTAGACAGGGCCCATGAGCAGTTCTTC.

The CDR3 DNA reads as TGTGCCAGCAGTTCCCCCGGGACAGGGTTGAGTAACGAGCAGTACTTC. Protein product: CASSSPGTGLSNEQYF. The rearrangement joins TRBV28 to TRBJ2-7, with TRBD1 identical over 9 bases. Germline assignment: CDR1 MDHEN and CDR2 SYDVKM. There are 16 residues in the CDR3. V lost 4 bases to trimming and J lost 5 bases; unmatched junction nucleotides: 12.

The chain employs TRBV3-1 (or the pseudogene TRBV3-2) and TRBJ1-2, with 8 nucleotides matching TRBD1. Germline loops: CDR1 LGHDT, CDR2 YNNKEL (reference sequence). The CDR3 contains 14 residues. V was pared by 4 bases and J by 2 bases, with 3 bases of the junction left unmatched. For the CDR3, the DNA is TGTGCCAGCAGCCCAGGACAGGGAAACTATGGCTACACCTTC. Translating gives CASSPGQGNYGYTF.

The V and J genes are TRBV5-4 and TRBJ2-1, with TRBD2 matching 14 bases. Germline V CDR1 and CDR2: SGHNT, YYREEE (reference sequence). J was trimmed by 5 bases and V by 1 base; bases with no gene match: 2. This CDR3 is 16 amino acids long. The CDR3: CASSLPGLAGDNEQFF. The CDR3 region has the DNA TGTGCCAGCAGCTTGCCGGGACTAGCGGGAGACAATGAGCAGTTCTTC.

In this sample, this clone turned up once. This rearrangement joins TRBV3-1 (or the pseudogene TRBV3-2) to TRBJ1-4; D call uncertain. The germline gives CDR1 LGHDT, CDR2 YNNKEL (reference sequence). This CDR3 is built from 15 residues. Trimming left V 1 base short and J 0 bases short, with 6 bases between. The CDR3 here is CASSQGQATNEKLFF. For the CDR3, the DNA is TGTGCCAGCAGCCAAGGGCAGGCAACTAATGAAAAACTGTTTTTT.

This clone was counted a single time. CDR3 region: CATSGEDSGRHGETQYF. CDR3 DNA: TGTGCCACCAGTGGGGAGGATAGCGGGAGACACGGGGAGACCCAGTACTTC. The chain has TRBV24-1 and TRBJ2-5, with 9 bases that match TRBD2. The CDR3 extends over 17 amino acids. Per the germline V gene, CDR1 is KGHDR and CDR2 is SFDVKD. V trimming: 5 bases; J trimming: 5 bases; junction bases outside the gene matches: 14.

DNA of the CDR3: TGTGCCAGCAGCCAAGATCGAAGGGGCGAGCAGTACTTC. Residues: CASSQDRRGEQYF. The chain has TRBV3-1 (or the pseudogene TRBV3-2) and TRBJ2-7; D possibly corresponds to TRBD1 (5 bases). V lost 0 bases and J 6 bases, leaving 9 bases between the germline ends. The germline CDR1 and CDR2 sequences are LGHDT and YNNKEL (reference sequence). This CDR3 comprises 13 residues.

The chain links TRBV25-1 to TRBJ2-7; D unresolved. The CDR3 is made up of 13 amino acids. Germline assignment: CDR1 MGHDK and CDR2 SYGVNS. Trimming took 5 bases from V and 7 from J, leaving 15 bases between them. CDR3 sequence (DNA): TGTGCCAGCAGTACAAATTCAGGCCGGGAGCAGTACTTC. This gives the protein CASSTNSGREQYF.

The chain carries TRBV19 and TRBJ2-5; the D gene is possibly TRBD2 (5 bases). Germline CDR1 reads LNHDA; CDR2 reads SQIVND (reference sequence). The CDR3 consists of 13 residues. Trimming cost V 2 bases and J 5 bases, with 9 bases left between them. The CDR3 loop is CASSIPTGETQYF. CDR3 nucleotides: TGTGCCAGTAGTATACCAACGGGGGAGACCCAGTACTTC.

The V call is TRBV10-3, the J call TRBJ2-3, with D perhaps TRBD1 (6 bases). V was shortened by 4 bases and J by 4 bases, with 15 bases between the two germline ends. Per germline, CDR1 ENHRY and CDR2 SYGVKD. This CDR3 is 15 amino acids long. CDR3 DNA sequence: TGTGCCATCAGTGGTAGGGGACAACCGGCAGATACGCAGTATTTT. Its protein is CAISGRGQPADTQYF.

The CDR3 DNA follows: TGTGCCAGCAGGGGGACTAGCGGGAGTAAGGCAGGCCATGAGCAGTTCTTC. Encoded protein: CASRGTSGSKAGHEQFF. The rearrangement links TRBV28 to TRBJ2-1; 14 bases are a match to TRBD2. This CDR3 comprises 17 residues. The germline CDR1 and CDR2 sequences are MDHEN and SYDVKM. V gave up 6 bases and J gave up 8 bases; unmatched junction bases: 12.

Remarks on this clone: This same CDR3 is encoded by further DNA sequences in the sample. The chain employs TRBV20-1 and TRBJ2-5; a possible D gene is TRBD1 (6 bases). Trimming took 4 bases from V and 3 from J, leaving 6 bases between them. This CDR3 region has 11 residues. Germline CDR1 reads DFQATT; CDR2 reads SNEGSKA (reference sequence). CDR3 sequence: CSANREETQYF. The CDR3 bases are TGCAGTGCTAACAGGGAAGAGACCCAGTACTTC.

In its sample, this clone was seen once. The chain has TRBV5-4 and TRBJ1-1, with 8 positions matching TRBD1. Germline V gene lookup returns CDR1 SGHNT and CDR2 YYREEE (reference sequence). CDR3 length equals 15 residues. V lost 3 bases, J lost 3 bases, and 7 bases stayed unmatched. In DNA, the CDR3 is TGTGCCAGCAGCTCTAAAACGACAGGGGACACTGAAGCTTTCTTT. Its translation is CASSSKTTGDTEAFF.

The J gene is TRBJ2-5, the V gene TRBV5-4; D unresolved. The V end was cut by 5 bases, the J end by 1 base, with 12 bases between. This CDR3 is 14 amino acids long. Looked up from germline, CDR1 is SGHNT and CDR2 is YYREEE (reference sequence). CDR3 sequence (DNA): TGTGCCAGCAGTTCCAAAGTGGCCCAAGAGACCCAGTACTTC. Protein product: CASSSKVAQETQYF.

The chain is built from TRBV3-1 (or the pseudogene TRBV3-2) and TRBJ1-2; the D gene is possibly TRBD1 (6 bases). The CDR3 length is 13 residues. From germline, CDR1 is LGHDT and CDR2 YNNKEL (reference sequence). Trimming shortened V by 3 bases and J by 7 bases, and 12 bases separated the two germline ends. CDR3 region: CASSHQGRIGYTF. The CDR3 nucleotides are TGTGCCAGCAGCCACCAGGGGCGGATTGGCTACACCTTC.

The V call is TRBV5-1, the J call TRBJ2-7; a possible D gene is TRBD2 (5 bases). From germline, CDR1 is SGHRS and CDR2 YFSETQ. V was clipped by 0 bases and J by 3 bases, with 10 bases between them. This CDR3 has 14 amino acids. The DNA for the CDR3 is TGCGCCAGCAGCTTGGTCAACGAGGGCTACGAGCAGTACTTC. It translates to CASSLVNEGYEQYF.

The gene calls are TRBV5-1 and TRBJ1-2; D gene ambiguous. The CDR3 loop spans 14 amino acids. V lost 4 bases and J lost 7, with 17 bases in between. The germline gives CDR1 SGHRS, CDR2 YFSETQ. The CDR3 loop is CASSPAELSGGYTF. The CDR3 coding sequence is TGCGCCAGCAGCCCAGCAGAGTTATCAGGTGGCTACACCTTC. Full variable domain (rest looked up from reference TRBV5-1 and TRBJ1-2): KAGVTQTPRYLIKTRGQQVTLSCSPISGHRSVSWYQQTPGQGLQFLFEYFSETQRNKGNFPGRFSGRQFSNSRSEMNVSTLELGDSALYLCASSPAELSGGYTFGSGTRLTVV.

The V gene is TRBV2, the J gene TRBJ1-2, with 8 bases matching TRBD1. The CDR3 contains 12 residues. Losses at the gene ends were 7 bases for V and 7 bases for J; bases not matched to a gene: 5. Looked up from germline, CDR1 is SNHLY and CDR2 is FYNNEI. CDR3 sequence (DNA): TGTGCCAGCAACACAGGGGGAAGTGGCTACACCTTC. The encoded protein is CASNTGGSGYTF.

The chain uses TRBV3-1 (or the pseudogene TRBV3-2) and TRBJ2-7; 9 nucleotides line up with TRBD2. J was trimmed by 5 bases and V by 4 bases; bases with no gene match: 9. Germline assignment: CDR1 LGHDT and CDR2 YNNKEL (reference sequence). The CDR3 has 15 amino acids. This CDR3 reads CASSRAGLAPNEQYF. CDR3 nucleotide sequence: TGTGCCAGCAGCCGAGCGGGACTAGCACCCAACGAGCAGTACTTC.

This clone was seen once. DNA for the CDR3: TGTGCCAGCAGTTCCGGGACAGGGGCCTATGGCTACACCTTC. Translated, it gives CASSSGTGAYGYTF. The genes are TRBV27 and TRBJ1-2; 10 nucleotides agree with TRBD1. CDR1 is MNHEY and CDR2 is SMNVEV in the germline V gene (reference sequence). V shed 4 bases, J shed 4 bases, and the junction held 3 bases outside the gene matches. The CDR3 loop spans 14 amino acids.

J is TRBJ2-7 and V is TRBV3-1 (or the pseudogene TRBV3-2); D may be TRBD2 (6 bases). Trimming cost V 3 bases and J 4 bases, with 10 bases left between them. The CDR3 extends over 13 amino acids. Germline V gene sequence: CDR1 LGHDT, CDR2 YNNKEL (reference sequence). CDR3 nucleotides: TGTGCCAGCAGCCAGGGCGGGGTATACGAGCAGTACTTC. Translation: CASSQGGVYEQYF.

This chain joins TRBV30 and TRBJ2-7, with 8 bases aligning to TRBD2. The trim removed 3 bases at V and 6 bases at J, leaving 10 bases unmatched. The CDR3 is made up of 14 amino acids. CDR1 GTSNPN and CDR2 SVGIG come from the germline V gene (reference sequence). CDR3 sequence reads: CAWRGLGFFGEQYF. CDR3 in DNA: TGTGCCTGGAGGGGACTAGGGTTTTTTGGCGAGCAGTACTTC.

The V gene is TRBV27, the J gene TRBJ1-5, with 7 nucleotides matching TRBD1. The germline CDR1 and CDR2 sequences are MNHEY and SMNVEV (reference sequence). CDR3 size: 14 residues. After removal of 4 bases from V and 5 bases from J, the junction contained 5 bases not matched to a gene. The CDR3 DNA sequence: TGTGCCAGCAGTTCCGCCCAGGGGGATCAGCCCCAGCATTTT. Protein product: CASSSAQGDQPQHF.

This rearrangement joins TRBV4-1 to TRBJ1-2; tentatively, D is TRBD1 (5 bases). The CDR3 totals 14 residues. V was cut by 4 bases and J by 4 bases, with 13 bases left in between. CDR1 is MGHRA and CDR2 is YSYEKL in the germline V gene. The CDR3 region is CASSPTSGGYGYTF. Here the CDR3 DNA reads TGCGCCAGCAGCCCGACATCGGGGGGCTATGGCTACACCTTC.

The chain joins TRBV9 to TRBJ2-3; the match to TRBD2 covers 10 bases. Germline loops: CDR1 SGDLS, CDR2 YYNGEE. Losses at the gene ends were 3 bases for V and 0 bases for J; bases not matched to a gene: 1. CDR3 size: 15 residues. CDR3 in amino acids: CASSASGSSTDTQYF. DNA of the CDR3: TGTGCCAGCAGCGCTAGCGGGAGTAGCACAGATACGCAGTATTTT.

This clone was found once. In the same sample, other DNA sequences code for this CDR3. The V call is TRBV6-5, the J call TRBJ2-7; 12 nucleotides agree with TRBD1. The CDR3 length is 15 residues. Germline lookup yields CDR1 MNHEY and CDR2 SVGAGI. Trimming took 2 bases from V and 4 from J; bases not matched to a gene: 3. CDR3 nucleotides: TGTGCCAGCAGTTACCGGGACAGGGGGCTTTACGAGCAGTACTTC. Protein product: CASSYRDRGLYEQYF.

This chain joins TRBV4-2 and TRBJ2-7, with a weak D call TRBD2 (5 bases). This CDR3 is built from 15 residues. V was cut by 0 bases and J by 3 bases, with 12 bases left in between. Germline V gene sequence: CDR1 LGHNA, CDR2 YNFKEQ. CDR3 sequence: CASSQDNTRHYEQYF. The CDR3 DNA is TGTGCCAGCAGCCAAGATAATACTAGGCACTACGAGCAGTACTTC.

The rearrangement joins TRBV24-1 to TRBJ1-2, with a tentative D call TRBD1 (5 bases). V gave up 4 bases and J gave up 2 bases, with 7 bases separating them. CDR1 and CDR2 (germline): KGHDR, SFDVKD. This CDR3 spans 13 amino acids. CDR3 region: CATSEDINYGYTF. CDR3 in DNA: TGTGCCACCAGTGAGGACATCAACTATGGCTACACCTTC.

The J gene is TRBJ1-1, the V gene TRBV6-2 or TRBV6-3, with TRBD1 identical over 11 bases. The CDR3 consists of 18 residues. From germline, CDR1 is MNHEY and CDR2 SVGEGT. The ends lost 0 bases at V and 1 base at J; junction bases unmatched: 7. Here the CDR3 reads CASSYSPDRGPRNTEAFF. CDR3 DNA sequence: TGTGCCAGCAGTTACTCGCCGGACAGGGGGCCGCGGAACACTGAAGCTTTCTTT.